The 12 T cell receptor beta chains below were found in one sample sequenced in a study of blood T cell repertoires in COVID-19. Assay used: immunoSEQ multiplex PCR; TCRdb lists only in-frame clones, some missing. Here the sample spans 140,000 or so clones, over 60% being singletons. The specimen was peripheral blood. The receptors shown here come from a man aged 50-60 years with acute or convalescent COVID-19.

This clone turned up a few times. The genes are TRBV7-8 and TRBJ1-2; unclear D gene. V was pared by 1 base and J by 6 bases, with 9 bases between. This CDR3 region has 13 residues. Per germline, CDR1 SGHVS and CDR2 FQNEAQ. The CDR3 spells CASSLGGEDGYTF. The CDR3 bases are TGTGCCAGCAGCTTAGGCGGGGAGGATGGCTACACCTTC.

CDR3 region: CASSLGPAVEQYF. The CDR3 DNA is TGTGCCAGCAGCTTGGGGCCGGCTGTCGAGCAGTACTTC. This chain uses TRBV12-3 or TRBV12-4 with TRBJ2-7, with a possible D match to TRBD1 (5 bases). CDR3 length: 13 amino acids. Trimming stripped 6 bases from V and 6 bases from J, with 15 bases between.

The chain has TRBV11-3 and TRBJ2-3, with 9 nucleotides matching TRBD1. This CDR3 spans 15 amino acids. V gave up 1 base and J gave up 6 bases; unmatched junction bases: 5. CDR1 SGHNT and CDR2 YENEEA come from the germline V gene. Here the CDR3 reads CASSLGTGAPDTQYF. CDR3 bases: TGTGCCAGCAGCTTAGGGACAGGGGCGCCGGATACGCAGTATTTT.

This chain links TRBV19 with TRBJ2-5; 9 nucleotides agree with TRBD1. V shed 3 bases, J shed 4 bases, and the junction held 3 bases outside the gene matches. Per the germline V gene, CDR1 is LNHDA and CDR2 is SQIVND (reference sequence). CDR3 length: 14 residues. This CDR3 reads CASSITGGGETQYF. CDR3 in DNA: TGTGCCAGTAGTATCACAGGGGGCGGAGAGACCCAGTACTTC.

The chain combines TRBV7-9 with TRBJ1-1; maybe TRBD1 (6 bases). The CDR3 has 14 residues. The germline gives CDR1 SEHNR, CDR2 FQNEAQ (reference sequence). V lost 2 bases, J lost 4 bases, and 11 bases lay in between. The CDR3 DNA follows: TGTGCCAGCAGCTTATCGCTGACAGGCACTGAAGCTTTCTTT. It specifies CASSLSLTGTEAFF.

The genes are TRBV12-2 and TRBJ2-4; the tabulated D call, TRBD2, remains unverified against the DNA. TRBV12-2 is recorded as a pseudogene. CDR3 length: 15 residues. The CDR3 reads CASRLGGGAKNIQYF. The CDR3 DNA is TGTGCAAGTCGCTTGGGCGGGGGTGCCAAAAACATTCAGTACTTC.

This sequence joins TRBV12-5 and TRBJ1-6; 7 bases match TRBD1. CDR3 length: 13 residues. Germline-derived CDR1 and CDR2 are LGHNT and FRNRAP. The ends lost 9 bases at V and 10 bases at J; junction bases unmatched: 9. The CDR3 DNA is TGTGCTAGCAGGGGGAATATGGGATCACCCCTCCACTTT. This sequence encodes CASRGNMGSPLHF. Together with reference TRBV12-5 and TRBJ1-6, the CDR3 gives the full variable domain: DARVTQTPRHKVTEMGQEVTMRCQPILGHNTVFWYRQTMMQGLELLAYFRNRAPLDDSGMPKDRFSAEMPDATLATLKIQPSEPRDSAVYFCASRGNMGSPLHFGNGTRLTVT.

The chain combines TRBV11-3 with TRBJ2-1; D might be TRBD2 (5 bases). The ends were cut back, 3 bases at V and 2 bases at J, with 8 bases in the middle. Germline V gene lookup returns CDR1 SGHNT and CDR2 YENEEA. CDR3 length: 14 residues. CDR3 bases: TGTGCCAGCAGCTTGAGGGAGCCCTACAATGAGCAGTTCTTC. Its translation: CASSLREPYNEQFF. The full variable domain, its missing parts supplied by reference TRBV11-3 and TRBJ2-1, is EAGVVQSPRYKIIEKKQPVAFWCNPISGHNTLYWYLQNLGQGPELLIRYENEEAVDDSQLPKDRFSAERLKGVDSTLKIQPAELGDSAVYLCASSLREPYNEQFFGPGTRLTVL.

In this sample, this clone turned up a few times. The chain couples TRBV12-3 or TRBV12-4 to TRBJ1-1; D ambiguous. CDR3 length equals 13 residues. Trimming shortened V by 5 bases and J by 0 bases, and 7 bases separated the two germline ends. Here the CDR3 reads CASSPTLNTEAFF. The CDR3 nucleotides read TGTGCCAGCAGTCCGACACTGAACACTGAAGCTTTCTTT.

This clone appeared a single time. CDR3 coding DNA: TGTGCCAGCTCACCACCATCGCGTGTATCGCGGGAGGACGAGCAGTACGTC. This encodes CASSPPSRVSREDEQYV. The chain carries TRBV18 and TRBJ2-7, with 8 nucleotides matching TRBD2. This CDR3 has 17 amino acids. V gave up 0 bases and J gave up 5 bases; unmatched junction bases: 12. Per the germline V gene, CDR1 is KGHSH and CDR2 is LQKENI.

The chain uses TRBV11-2 and TRBJ2-4, with D possibly matching TRBD1 (5 bases). In germline, CDR1 is SGHAT, CDR2 FQNNGV. The CDR3 contains 15 residues. V was pared by 4 bases and J by 8 bases, with 18 bases between. As DNA, the CDR3 is TGTGCCAGCAGCTACAAAGGGGATCCGGGCGACATTCAGTACTTC. Amino acid sequence: CASSYKGDPGDIQYF. The whole variable domain, filled in from reference TRBV11-2 and TRBJ2-4, reads EAGVAQSPRYKIIEKRQSVAFWCNPISGHATLYWYQQILGQGPKLLIQFQNNGVVDDSQLPKDRFSAERLKGVDSTLKIQPAKLEDSAVYLCASSYKGDPGDIQYFGAGTRLSVL.

The chain recombines TRBV19 with TRBJ1-6; possible D gene TRBD1, 6 bases. From germline, CDR1 is LNHDA and CDR2 SQIVND (reference sequence). The CDR3 length is 12 residues. V lost 9 bases, J lost 8 bases, and 11 bases lay in between. Here the CDR3 DNA reads TGTGCCAGAGGATACAGGGATTCACCCCTCCACTTT. Its protein is CARGYRDSPLHF. The whole variable domain, remainder taken from reference TRBV19 and TRBJ1-6, is DGGITQSPKYLFRKEGQNVTLSCEQNLNHDAMYWYRQDPGQGLRLIYYSQIVNDFQKGDIAEGYSVSREKKESFPLTVTSAQKNPTAFYLCARGYRDSPLHFGNGTRLTVT.